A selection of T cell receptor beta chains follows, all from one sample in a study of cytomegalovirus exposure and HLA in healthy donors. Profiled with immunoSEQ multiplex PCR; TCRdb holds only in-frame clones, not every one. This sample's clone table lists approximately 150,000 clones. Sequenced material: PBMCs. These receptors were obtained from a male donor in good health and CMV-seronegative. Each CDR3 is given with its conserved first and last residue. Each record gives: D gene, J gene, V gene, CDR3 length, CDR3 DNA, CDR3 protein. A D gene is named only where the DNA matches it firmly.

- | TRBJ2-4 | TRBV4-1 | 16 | TGCGCCAGCAGCCAAGAGGGGGGTGGGGCCAAAAACATTCAGTACTTC | CASSQEGGGAKNIQYF
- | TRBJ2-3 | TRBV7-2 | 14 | TGTGCCAGCAGCCGCCGGGGTGGCACAGATACGCAGTATTTT | CASSRRGGTDTQYF
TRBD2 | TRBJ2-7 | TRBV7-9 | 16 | TGTGCCAGCAGCTTCCAGGGCGGGAGCTTCTCCTACGAGCAGTACTTC | CASSFQGGSFSYEQYF
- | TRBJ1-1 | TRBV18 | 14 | TGTGCCAGCTCATCAGGGGCCACGAACACTGAAGCTTTCTTT | CASSSGATNTEAFF
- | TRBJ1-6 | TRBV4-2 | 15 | TGTGCCAGCAGCCAAGTCCAGGGTGTCGATTCACCCCTCCACTTT | CASSQVQGVDSPLHF
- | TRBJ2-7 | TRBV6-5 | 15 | TGTGCCAGCAGTTACTCGGGCCGGGGATCCTATGGGCAGTACTTC | CASSYSGRGSYGQYF
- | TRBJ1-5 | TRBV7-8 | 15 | TGTGCCAGCAGCTTAGCCTCACAGGGCAATCAGCCCCAGCATTTT | CASSLASQGNQPQHF
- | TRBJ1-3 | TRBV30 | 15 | TGTGCCTGGAGTGGCGGGGCACACTCTGGAAACACCATATATTTT | CAWSGGAHSGNTIYF
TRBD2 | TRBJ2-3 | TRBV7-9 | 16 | TGTGCCAGCAGCTTAACTAGCGGGAGGGCCACAGATACGCAGTATTTT | CASSLTSGRATDTQYF
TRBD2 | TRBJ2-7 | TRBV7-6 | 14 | TGTGCCAGCAAACCTAGCGGGGGGACCTACGAGCAGTACTTC | CASKPSGGTYEQYF
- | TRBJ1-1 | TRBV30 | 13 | TGTGCCTGGAGGGACACCGGGAGCACTGAAGCTTTCTTT | CAWRDTGSTEAFF
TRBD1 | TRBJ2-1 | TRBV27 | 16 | TGTGCCAGCACAAACCTCGGACAGGGGAAACGGGATGAGCAGTTCTTC | CASTNLGQGKRDEQFF
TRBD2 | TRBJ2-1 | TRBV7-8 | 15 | TGTGCCAGCAGCTACGGCGGGAGATTCTCCAATGAGCAGTTCTTC | CASSYGGRFSNEQFF
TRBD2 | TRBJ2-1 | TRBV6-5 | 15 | TGTGCCAGCAACCCAGCGGGAGAGGTTGACAATGAGCAGTTCTTC | CASNPAGEVDNEQFF
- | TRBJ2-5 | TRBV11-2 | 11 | TGTGCCAGCAGCCCGGAGGGGACCCAGTACTTC | CASSPEGTQYF
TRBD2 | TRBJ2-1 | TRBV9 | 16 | TGTGCCAGCAGCACTGGACTAGCGGGGGGATACAATGAGCAGTTCTTC | CASSTGLAGGYNEQFF
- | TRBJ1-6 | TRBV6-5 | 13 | TGTGCCAGCAGTTACGAGTATAATTCACCCCTCCACTTT | CASSYEYNSPLHF
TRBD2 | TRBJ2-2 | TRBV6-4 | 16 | TGTGCCAGCAGTGAGTCAGCGGGAGGGCCGTCCGGGGAGCTGTTTTTT | CASSESAGGPSGELFF
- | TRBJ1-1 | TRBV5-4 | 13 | TGTGCCAGCAGCTTTCAGGGGAACACTGAAGCTTTCTTT | CASSFQGNTEAFF
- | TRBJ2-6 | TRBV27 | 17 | TGTGCCAGCAGTTTACTTGGGAGACGCTCTGGGGCCAACGTCCTGACTTTC | CASSLLGRRSGANVLTF
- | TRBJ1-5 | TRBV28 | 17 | TGTGCCAGCAGCGAGTTGGGGGAGGGGCTTAGCAATCAGCCCCAGCATTTT | CASSELGEGLSNQPQHF
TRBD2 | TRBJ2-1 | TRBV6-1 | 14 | TGTGCCAGCAGGGATAGCGGGGGGGCGGGTGAGCAGTTCTTC | CASRDSGGAGEQFF
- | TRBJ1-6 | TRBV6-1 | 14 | TGTGCCAGCAGTGATCGGGGGGCCGGTTCACCCCTCCACTTT | CASSDRGAGSPLHF
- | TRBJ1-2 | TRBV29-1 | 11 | TGCAGCGTACAGGTGGGGTATGGCTACACCTTC | CSVQVGYGYTF
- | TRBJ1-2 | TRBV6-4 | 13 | TGTGCCAGCAGTCTCGGGGTCAACTATGGCTACACCTTC | CASSLGVNYGYTF
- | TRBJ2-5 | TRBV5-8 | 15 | TGTGCCAGCAGCTTGGGGGGTCAGGGGGGAGAGACCCAGTACTTC | CASSLGGQGGETQYF
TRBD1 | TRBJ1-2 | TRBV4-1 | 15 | TGCGCCAGCAGCCTGGAAGGGGGACAGTCATATGGCTACACCTTC | CASSLEGGQSYGYTF
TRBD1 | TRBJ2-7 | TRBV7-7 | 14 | TGTGCTAGCAGCTTAGGGACAGGGACCTACGAGCAGTACTTC | CASSLGTGTYEQYF
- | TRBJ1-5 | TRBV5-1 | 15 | TGCGCCAGCAGCTTGGCAGGGACAACTAATCAGCCCCAGCATTTT | CASSLAGTTNQPQHF
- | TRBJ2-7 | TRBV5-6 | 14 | TGTGCCAGCTGGTCATCAAAAGGGGGCTACGAGCAGTACTTC | CASWSSKGGYEQYF
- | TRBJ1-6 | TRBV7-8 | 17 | TGTGCCAGCAGCCCTGCTTGGTCAGGGATTGAGAATTCACCCCTCCACTTT | CASSPAWSGIENSPLHF
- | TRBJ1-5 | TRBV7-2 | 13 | TGTGCCAGCAGCTTAGAGTGGGGCGGGCCCCAGCATTTT | CASSLEWGGPQHF
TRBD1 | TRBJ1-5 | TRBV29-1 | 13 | TGCAGCGCCCAGGGGGCACAGAATCAGCCCCAGCATTTT | CSAQGAQNQPQHF
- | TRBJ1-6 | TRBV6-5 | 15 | TGTGCCAGCAGTTACTCGGACAGACCAAATTCACCCCTCCACTTT | CASSYSDRPNSPLHF
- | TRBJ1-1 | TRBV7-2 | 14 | TGTGCCAGCAGCTCACGACACTTGAACACTGAAGCTTTCTTT | CASSSRHLNTEAFF
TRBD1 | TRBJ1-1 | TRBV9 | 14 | TGTGCCAGCAGCGTAGGGGACAGGGTCACTGAAGCTTTCTTT | CASSVGDRVTEAFF
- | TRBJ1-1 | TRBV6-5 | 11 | TGTGCCAGCAGCTATGCCCTTGAAGCTTTCTTT | CASSYALEAFF
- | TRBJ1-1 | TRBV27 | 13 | TGTGCCAGCAGCCGAAGCGGTTACACTGAAGCTTTCTTT | CASSRSGYTEAFF
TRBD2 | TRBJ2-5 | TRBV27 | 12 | TGTGCCAGTGGACTAGCGCGAGAGACCCAGTACTTC | CASGLARETQYF
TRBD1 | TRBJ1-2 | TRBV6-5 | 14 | TGTGCCAGCAGGCAGGACAGGGGTGGTTATGGCTACACCTTC | CASRQDRGGYGYTF
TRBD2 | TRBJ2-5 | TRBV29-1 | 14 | TGCAGCGTGGGGATAGCGGGGGGGCAAGAGACCCAGTACTTC | CSVGIAGGQETQYF
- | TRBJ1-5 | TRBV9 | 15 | TGTGCCAGCAGCGTCAGTGATTATAGCAATCAGCCCCAGCATTTT | CASSVSDYSNQPQHF
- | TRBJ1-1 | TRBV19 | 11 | TGTGCCACAGACAGGACCGGTGAAGCTTTCTTT | CATDRTGEAFF
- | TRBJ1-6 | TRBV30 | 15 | TGTGCCTGGAGTGTCCAGGATCGAGATAATTCACCCCTCCACTTT | CAWSVQDRDNSPLHF
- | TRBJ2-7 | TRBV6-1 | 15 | TGTGCCAGCAGTGAAGCAGGGAGTGGCTCCTACGAGCAGTACTTC | CASSEAGSGSYEQYF
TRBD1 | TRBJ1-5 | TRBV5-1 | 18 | TGCGCCAGCAGTCCCGGGACAGGGGTCGATTTTAGCAATCAGCCCCAGCATTTT | CASSPGTGVDFSNQPQHF
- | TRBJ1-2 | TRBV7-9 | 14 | TGTGCCAGCAGCTTAGCTTCAAAAAACTATGGCTACACCTTC | CASSLASKNYGYTF
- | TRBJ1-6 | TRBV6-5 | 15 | TGTGCCAGCAGTTACTCCGGGGGGCGAGATTCACCCCTCCACTTT | CASSYSGGRDSPLHF
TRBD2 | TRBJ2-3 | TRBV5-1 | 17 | TGCGCCAGCAGCCCCGTAATACTAGCGGGGGGCGGTTCTGCGCAGTATTTT | CASSPVILAGGGSAQYF
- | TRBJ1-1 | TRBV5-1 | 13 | TGCGCCAGCAGCGGGAGTAAGGGCACTGAAGCTTTCTTT | CASSGSKGTEAFF
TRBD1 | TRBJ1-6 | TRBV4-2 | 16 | TGTGCCAGCAGCCAAGTAGGGGACAGCCGGTCCTTAGCCCTCCACTTT | CASSQVGDSRSLALHF
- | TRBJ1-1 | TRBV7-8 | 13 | TGTGCCAGCAGCAAACAGGGTAACACTGAAGCTTTCTTT | CASSKQGNTEAFF
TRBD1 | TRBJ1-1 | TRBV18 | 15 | TGTGCCAGCTCACCTCTACCACAGGGGGTCACTGAAGCTTTCTTT | CASSPLPQGVTEAFF
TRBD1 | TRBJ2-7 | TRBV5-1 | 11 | TGCGCCAGCAGCCTGGACAGGGACATGTACTTC | CASSLDRDMYF
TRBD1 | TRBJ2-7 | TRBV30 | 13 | TGTGCCTGGAGTCGCGGACAGGGGGACGAGCAGTACTTC | CAWSRGQGDEQYF
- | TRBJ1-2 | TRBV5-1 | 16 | TGCGCCAGCAGCCCCCTTGGTCGGGGGGAGAGCTATGGCTACACCTTC | CASSPLGRGESYGYTF
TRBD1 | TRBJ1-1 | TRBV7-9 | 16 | TGTGCCAGCAGCTTATCGGTTACTTCGACAGGGAATGAAGCTTTCTTT | CASSLSVTSTGNEAFF
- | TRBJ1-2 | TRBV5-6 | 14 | TGTGCCAGCAGCTTGGACAGGATTAACTATGGCTACACCTTC | CASSLDRINYGYTF
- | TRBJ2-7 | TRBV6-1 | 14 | TGTGCCAGCAGTGAAGCAGGAGGAAACTACGAGCAGTACTTC | CASSEAGGNYEQYF